The 10 T cell receptor beta chains below were found in one sample sequenced in a study of T cell responses to AZD1222 COVID-19 vaccine. Profiled with immunoSEQ multiplex PCR; TCRdb holds only in-frame clones, not every one. This sample has 80,000 to 100,000 clones, with 80% to 90% found just once. The starting material was peripheral blood, obtained 28 days after the second AZD1222 dose. These receptors originate from an adult who received the AZD1222 COVID-19 vaccine.

This sequence joins TRBV18 and TRBJ2-5; 10 positions agree with TRBD1. V shed 8 bases and J 5 bases; nucleotides not matched to a gene: 8. This CDR3 is 14 amino acids long. Germline V lookup: CDR1 KGHSH, CDR2 LQKENI. The CDR3 sequence: CASLTDRGLETQYF. In DNA, the CDR3 is TGTGCCAGCCTTACCGACAGGGGGCTGGAGACCCAGTACTTC.

The rearrangement links TRBV4-3 to TRBJ2-2; the match to TRBD2 covers 13 bases. V trimming: 1 base; J trimming: 8 bases; junction bases outside the gene matches: 7. From germline, CDR1 is LGHNA and CDR2 YSLEER. The CDR3 runs 17 residues. The CDR3 region is CASSQGYGLAGAGELFF. CDR3 nucleotide sequence: TGCGCCAGCAGCCAAGGGTACGGACTAGCGGGAGCGGGGGAGCTGTTTTTT.

The V call is TRBV6-5, the J call TRBJ1-2; tentative D call: TRBD1 (6 bases). Trimming took off 5 bases at V and 2 bases at J, with 12 bases between the two ends. Germline CDR1 and CDR2: MNHEY and SVGAGI. This CDR3 region has 14 residues. This CDR3 is CASSQITGNYGYTF. CDR3 DNA sequence: TGTGCCAGCAGTCAGATTACAGGGAACTATGGCTACACCTTC.

V and J are TRBV3-1 (or the pseudogene TRBV3-2) and TRBJ1-2, with 8 bases aligning to TRBD1. Germline CDR1 and CDR2: LGHDT and YNNKEL (reference sequence). V lost 0 bases, J lost 2 bases, and 11 bases stayed unmatched. This CDR3 region has 18 residues. CDR3 sequence (DNA): TGTGCCAGCAGCCAAGATGTCAAAGGACAGGGCCACAACTATGGCTACACCTTC. Translating it yields CASSQDVKGQGHNYGYTF.

This chain joins TRBV19 and TRBJ2-3, with TRBD1 identical over 8 bases. V gave up 3 bases and J gave up 4 bases; unmatched junction bases: 3. The CDR3 totals 14 residues. Germline V gene lookup returns CDR1 LNHDA and CDR2 SQIVND (reference sequence). The CDR3 nucleotides read TGTGCCAGTAGTATTCCAGGGGGCGCAGATACGCAGTATTTT. It specifies CASSIPGGADTQYF.

The chain uses TRBV19 and TRBJ2-7, with TRBD1 as a possible D gene (7 bases). V dropped 6 bases and J dropped 5 bases, with 17 bases sitting between them. Germline V gene sequence: CDR1 LNHDA, CDR2 SQIVND (reference sequence). The CDR3 length is 14 residues. CDR3 DNA sequence: TGTGCCAGTAGCCCGACAGGGAGGTCCCACGAGCAGTACGTC. Amino acids: CASSPTGRSHEQYV.

The chain combines TRBV27 with TRBJ1-5; D gene unclear. The length of the CDR3 is 15 residues. The germline gives CDR1 MNHEY, CDR2 SMNVEV (reference sequence). Between the trimmed V and J ends, which lost 2 bases and 4 bases, there was a span of 12 bases. CDR3 nucleotides: TGTGCCAGCAGTTTAGGCAGTAGGAGTAATCAGCCCCAGCATTTT. This sequence encodes CASSLGSRSNQPQHF.

The chain links TRBV5-1 to TRBJ1-4, with D perhaps matching TRBD1 (6 bases). Germline CDR1 SGHRS, CDR2 YFSETQ. Trimming cost V 1 base and J 5 bases, with 15 bases left between them. CDR3 length: 16 residues. CDR3 protein: CASSLMAGEGNEKLFF. The CDR3 DNA sequence: TGCGCCAGCAGCTTGATGGCAGGGGAGGGCAATGAAAAACTGTTTTTT.

The rearrangement joins TRBV5-6 to TRBJ1-1; D unresolved. Germline values: CDR1 SGHDT, CDR2 YYEEEE. CDR3 size: 14 residues. Trimming pared 0 bases from V and 10 bases from J, leaving 16 bases between. CDR3 nucleotides: TGTGCCAGCAGCTTGGGGCAGCTGTCCACGGGAGCTTTCTTT. It codes for CASSLGQLSTGAFF.

This clone occurred once. This chain uses TRBV3-1 (or the pseudogene TRBV3-2) with TRBJ2-6; the D is unclear. Germline loops: CDR1 LGHDT, CDR2 YNNKEL (reference sequence). The V gene lost 4 bases and the J gene lost 1 base, with 8 bases spanning the gap. The CDR3 contains 15 residues. This CDR3 is CASSPERSGANVLTF. In DNA form, the CDR3 reads TGTGCCAGCAGCCCCGAAAGATCTGGGGCCAACGTCCTGACTTTC.